These T cell receptor beta chains were read from a single sample in a study of cytomegalovirus exposure and HLA in healthy donors. Using immunoSEQ multiplex PCR, the repertoire was profiled, and TCRdb retains in-frame clones only, with some absent. This sample carries around 130,000 clones, 84% of them seen once, and the ten largest clones take around 3%. Sequencing was done on a sample of PBMCs. The receptor source for this set is a woman aged 18-29 years in good health and CMV-seropositive. Each CDR3 is given with its conserved first and last residue. The order of the fields is J gene, clone size, D gene, V gene, CDR3 DNA, CDR3 protein. A D gene is named only where the DNA matches it firmly. Rows may omit the clone size; those that give it use once, few, many or a size class.

J: TRBJ1-1
size: NA
D: NA
V: TRBV28
DNA: TGTGCCAGCAGTCACCGGGATCTACGCATGAACACTGAAGCTTTCTTT
CDR3: CASSHRDLRMNTEAFF

J: TRBJ1-4
size: NA
D: NA
V: TRBV4-1
DNA: TGCGCCAGCAGCCAAGATGGGGCGGGGAAGAATAATGAAAAACTGTTTTTT
CDR3: CASSQDGAGKNNEKLFF

J: TRBJ2-7
size: many
D: NA
V: TRBV6-5
DNA: TGTGCCAGCAGTTACCGGGGATCGCTCCCCGGCGAGCAGTACTTC
CDR3: CASSYRGSLPGEQYF

J: TRBJ1-1
size: NA
D: NA
V: TRBV18
DNA: TGTGCCAGCTCACTCGATCTCAGGGGATTGAACACTGAAGCTTTCTTT
CDR3: CASSLDLRGLNTEAFF

J: TRBJ2-5
size: NA
D: NA
V: TRBV2
DNA: TGTGCCAGCAGGGACAGCTTCCAAGAGACCCAGTACTTC
CDR3: CASRDSFQETQYF

J: TRBJ2-3
size: NA
D: TRBD2
V: TRBV5-4
DNA: TGTGCCAGCAGACTAGCGGGGGGCGATACGCAGTATTTT
CDR3: CASRLAGGDTQYF

J: TRBJ2-7
size: NA
D: TRBD1
V: TRBV29-1
DNA: TGCAGCGTTGCCGGGACAGTTAACTACGAGCAGTACTTC
CDR3: CSVAGTVNYEQYF

J: TRBJ2-5
size: NA
D: NA
V: TRBV7-6
DNA: TGTGCCAGCAGCCAAGTCGGGCGGGTCGAGACCCAGTACTTC
CDR3: CASSQVGRVETQYF

J: TRBJ2-7
size: NA
D: NA
V: TRBV5-1
DNA: TGCGCCAGCAGCTCCGCGCTCCAGGGGTACGAGCAGTACTTC
CDR3: CASSSALQGYEQYF

J: TRBJ2-2
size: NA
D: TRBD2
V: TRBV11-3
DNA: TGTGCCAGCAGCTCCCGGCGGGGGGGGACCGGGGAGCTGTTTTTT
CDR3: CASSSRRGGTGELFF

J: TRBJ2-2
size: NA
D: TRBD1
V: TRBV19
DNA: TGTGCCAGTACGGGACAGGGGAACACCGGGGAGCTGTTTTTT
CDR3: CASTGQGNTGELFF

J: TRBJ1-1
size: NA
D: TRBD1
V: TRBV4-1
DNA: TGCGCCAGCAGCCAAGGAGGGACAGGGGGTTTCACTGAAGCTTTCTTT
CDR3: CASSQGGTGGFTEAFF

J: TRBJ2-5
size: NA
D: TRBD1
V: TRBV12-5
DNA: TGTGCTAGTGGTGTGACAGGGGGCGCGGAGACCCAGTACTTC
CDR3: CASGVTGGAETQYF

J: TRBJ2-3
size: NA
D: TRBD2
V: TRBV28
DNA: TGTGCCAGCACCCCCTGGGAAGCGGGGGGGCCCGAACGCCCAGATACGCAGTATTTT
CDR3: CASTPWEAGGPERPDTQYF

J: TRBJ1-5
size: NA
D: NA
V: TRBV19
DNA: TGTGCCACCCACGTAGGCGGGGTCTTTCAGCCCCAGCATTTT
CDR3: CATHVGGVFQPQHF

J: TRBJ2-7
size: NA
D: TRBD2
V: TRBV7-8
DNA: TGTGCCAGCAGCTTACCGCGGGAGGCCCTCACCTACGAGCAGTACTTC
CDR3: CASSLPREALTYEQYF

J: TRBJ1-2
size: NA
D: NA
V: TRBV18
DNA: TGTGCCAGCTCACCACCGACAGGAACTAACTATGGCTACACCTTC
CDR3: CASSPPTGTNYGYTF

J: TRBJ2-3
size: NA
D: TRBD2
V: TRBV11-2
DNA: TGTGCCAGCAGCTTTGGCGGGGGGGACACAGATACGCAGTATTTT
CDR3: CASSFGGGDTDTQYF

J: TRBJ2-5
size: few
D: TRBD1
V: TRBV10-2
DNA: TGCGCCAGCGCGACAGGGGGCCTGGAGACCCAGTACTTC
CDR3: CASATGGLETQYF

J: TRBJ2-7
size: NA
D: NA
V: TRBV19
DNA: TGTGCCAGTAGTGTCGGTACCCTAGCCTACGAGCAGTACTTC
CDR3: CASSVGTLAYEQYF

J: TRBJ2-2
size: NA
D: TRBD1
V: TRBV5-1
DNA: TGCGCCAGCAGTACCGGGACAGGGCACACCGGGGAGCTGTTTTTT
CDR3: CASSTGTGHTGELFF

J: TRBJ2-3
size: NA
D: NA
V: TRBV29-1
DNA: TGCAGCGTGTCTATTTCTAGCACAGATACGCAGTATTTT
CDR3: CSVSISSTDTQYF

J: TRBJ2-7
size: NA
D: TRBD1
V: TRBV2
DNA: TGTGCCAGCAGTGAAGCCTGGGACAGCTCCTACGAGCAGTACTTC
CDR3: CASSEAWDSSYEQYF

J: TRBJ2-7
size: few
D: TRBD1
V: TRBV13
DNA: TGTGCCACACAGGGGATCCCCTACGAGCAGTACTTC
CDR3: CATQGIPYEQYF

J: TRBJ1-2
size: NA
D: NA
V: TRBV5-4
DNA: TGTGCCAGCGCTACAGGGTACAATAACTATGGCTACACCTTC
CDR3: CASATGYNNYGYTF

J: TRBJ2-7
size: NA
D: TRBD1
V: TRBV5-4
DNA: TGTGCCAGCACCACGGACAGGGTCCAATACGAGCAGTACTTC
CDR3: CASTTDRVQYEQYF

J: TRBJ1-5
size: NA
D: TRBD1
V: TRBV7-9
DNA: TGTGCCAGCAGCAGCGACAGGGGAGGAAATCAGCCCCAGCATTTT
CDR3: CASSSDRGGNQPQHF

J: TRBJ2-3
size: NA
D: NA
V: TRBV29-1
DNA: TGCAGCGTTGATGAGGCCAACCTCACAGATACGCAGTATTTT
CDR3: CSVDEANLTDTQYF

J: TRBJ2-7
size: NA
D: TRBD1
V: TRBV7-6
DNA: TGTGCCAGCAGCTTAGACCAGGGGGCGAGGTACGAGCAGTACTTC
CDR3: CASSLDQGARYEQYF

J: TRBJ1-1
size: NA
D: NA
V: TRBV7-9
DNA: TGTGCCAGCAGCCTAATGAACACTGAAGCTTTCTTT
CDR3: CASSLMNTEAFF

J: TRBJ2-2
size: NA
D: TRBD1
V: TRBV7-9
DNA: TGTTCCACCGAGGGACAGGGATGGTCCGGGGAGCTGTTTTTT
CDR3: CSTEGQGWSGELFF

J: TRBJ1-2
size: NA
D: NA
V: TRBV7-2
DNA: TGTGCCAGCAGCTTGGGGCAGAACTATGGCTACACCTTC
CDR3: CASSLGQNYGYTF

J: TRBJ2-7
size: NA
D: NA
V: TRBV25-1
DNA: TGTGCCAGCAGTGAAAACAGGAAAAGCTCCTACGAGCAGTACTTC
CDR3: CASSENRKSSYEQYF

J: TRBJ1-1
size: few
D: NA
V: TRBV7-9
DNA: TGTGCCAGCAGCTTTACGGGGGAGAGCACTGAAGCTTTCTTT
CDR3: CASSFTGESTEAFF

J: TRBJ1-6
size: NA
D: TRBD1
V: TRBV10-3
DNA: TGTGCCATCAGTGAGTCGAGACAGGGAGCCCTCTCCTATAATTCACCCCTCCACTTT
CDR3: CAISESRQGALSYNSPLHF

J: TRBJ2-3
size: NA
D: NA
V: TRBV29-1
DNA: TGCAGCGCTCGGGACTCCTCGGGGACAGATACGCAGTATTTT
CDR3: CSARDSSGTDTQYF

J: TRBJ2-3
size: NA
D: TRBD2
V: TRBV4-1
DNA: TGCGCCAGCAGCCAAGTTTCGGGACTAGTCCCTAGCACAGATACGCAGTATTTT
CDR3: CASSQVSGLVPSTDTQYF

J: TRBJ1-2
size: NA
D: TRBD1
V: TRBV18
DNA: TGTACCAGCTCACCAGGGGCAGGGGGCGGTGGCTACACCTTC
CDR3: CTSSPGAGGGGYTF

J: TRBJ2-6
size: NA
D: TRBD1
V: TRBV7-2
DNA: TGTGCCAGCAGCCCACGCCTACAGGGGTTCTCTGGGGCCAACGTCCTGACTTTC
CDR3: CASSPRLQGFSGANVLTF

J: TRBJ2-1
size: NA
D: NA
V: TRBV9
DNA: TGTGCCAGCAGCCGGGGAATCTCCTACAATGAGCAGTTCTTC
CDR3: CASSRGISYNEQFF

J: TRBJ1-4
size: NA
D: TRBD1
V: TRBV7-8
DNA: TGTGCCAGCAGCCCAGGACAGGGGAATGAAAAACTGTTTTTT
CDR3: CASSPGQGNEKLFF

J: TRBJ2-5
size: NA
D: TRBD2
V: TRBV2
DNA: TGTGCCAGTCGAATCGGGACTAGGGTAGAGACCCAGTACTTC
CDR3: CASRIGTRVETQYF

J: TRBJ1-4
size: NA
D: NA
V: TRBV30
DNA: TGTGCCTGGAGTGTACAGGGCATCCTGCCTGAGAAACTGTTTTTT
CDR3: CAWSVQGILPEKLFF

J: TRBJ2-3
size: NA
D: NA
V: TRBV10-3
DNA: TGTGCCATCAGTCCAGGGTTCACAGATACGCAGTATTTT
CDR3: CAISPGFTDTQYF

J: TRBJ2-3
size: NA
D: NA
V: TRBV5-4
DNA: TGTGCCAGCAGCTTTGGGCAGGGTTCAGATACGCAGTATTTT
CDR3: CASSFGQGSDTQYF

J: TRBJ2-7
size: NA
D: NA
V: TRBV18
DNA: TGTGCCAGCTCACCACAACAGGGACGCAACGAGCAGTACTTC
CDR3: CASSPQQGRNEQYF

J: TRBJ2-3
size: few
D: NA
V: TRBV12-5
DNA: TGTGCTAGTGCCCGGGTCCTAGCCGGAGATACGCAGTATTTT
CDR3: CASARVLAGDTQYF

J: TRBJ1-6
size: NA
D: TRBD1
V: TRBV7-2
DNA: TGTGCCAGCAGCGCCCGGACAGGGGCATGTTCGGGGAATTCACCCCTCCACTTT
CDR3: CASSARTGACSGNSPLHF

J: TRBJ2-1
size: once
D: TRBD1
V: TRBV6-5
DNA: TGTGCCAGCAGTACAGGGGGGCCCTACAATGAGCAGTTCTTC
CDR3: CASSTGGPYNEQFF

J: TRBJ2-1
size: once
D: TRBD2
V: TRBV10-1
DNA: TGCGCCAGCAGTGGGACTAGCGGGGGAACGGGCAATGAGCAGTTCTTC
CDR3: CASSGTSGGTGNEQFF

J: TRBJ1-3
size: NA
D: NA
V: TRBV9
DNA: TGTGCCAGCAGCGAGGGGCAGATAGCCTCTGGAAACACCATATATTTT
CDR3: CASSEGQIASGNTIYF

J: TRBJ2-1
size: few
D: TRBD2
V: TRBV12-5
DNA: TGTGCTAGTGGCCAAACCGGGACTAGCGGGGGAATCGAGCAGTTCTTC
CDR3: CASGQTGTSGGIEQFF

J: TRBJ1-1
size: once
D: TRBD1
V: TRBV6-5
DNA: TGTGCCAGCAGTTACTCGATCAGGGACAGGGGTTTGGCTTTCTTT
CDR3: CASSYSIRDRGLAFF

J: TRBJ1-3
size: NA
D: NA
V: TRBV6-6
DNA: TGTGCCAGCATCGACAGGATCTCTGGAAACACCATATATTTT
CDR3: CASIDRISGNTIYF

J: TRBJ2-5
size: NA
D: TRBD1
V: TRBV9
DNA: TGTGCCAGCAGCCCCCGGACAGGGACTTTCTCAGAGACCCAGCACTTC
CDR3: CASSPRTGTFSETQHF

J: TRBJ2-1
size: NA
D: NA
V: TRBV4-2
DNA: TGTGCCAGCAGCCCCTCCCCGGACAGTCCGGATGAGCAGTTCTTC
CDR3: CASSPSPDSPDEQFF

J: TRBJ2-5
size: once
D: TRBD2
V: TRBV6-4
DNA: TGTGCCAGCAGTGTTTTAGCGGGAGAAAAAGAGACCCAGTACTTC
CDR3: CASSVLAGEKETQYF

J: TRBJ1-5
size: NA
D: NA
V: TRBV19
DNA: TGTGCCAGTAGCACTACATACGATCAGCCCCAGCATTTT
CDR3: CASSTTYDQPQHF